A single sample is the source of the 21 T cell receptor beta chains below, sequenced in a study of post-analysis software for immune sequencing data. The study, taken as a whole, reports: Compared with controls, patients had more of about 5 TRBV segments, including TRBV5-6, TRBV5-1 and TRBV20-1.

Researchers reported that TCR beta cDNA libraries carried unique molecular identifiers. MiXCR was run by TCRdb on the PCR reads, yielding one entry per CDR3 protein. The sample shows approximately 730,000 distinct CDR3 sequences, about 27% of them seen only once. Their antigen targets remain unknown. Sequencing was carried out using blood. Every receptor here comes from a girl between 5 and 17 years old with multiple sclerosis.

This clonotype was detected only a few times. This chain uses TRBV7-2 with TRBJ2-7, with 10 bases aligning to TRBD2. The CDR3 has 18 amino acids. The germline CDR1 and CDR2 sequences are SGHTA and FQGNSA. The junction had 18 bases not matched to a gene; V was cut back by 1 base and J by 9 bases. The CDR3 DNA follows: TGTGCCAGCAGCTTAGAACCTCGGGCTAGCGGGAGTAGAGGCGGGCAGTACTTC. This encodes CASSLEPRASGSRGGQYF.

There are a few counts of this clonotype. The gene calls are TRBV12-3 or TRBV12-4 and TRBJ1-5; unclear D gene. Between the trimmed V and J ends, which lost 1 base and 6 bases, there was a span of 13 bases. The CDR3 is 15 amino acids. The CDR3 nucleotides read TGTGCCAGCAGTTTAGATGGGGTCCGGGGTCAGCCCCAGCATTTT. The encoded protein is CASSLDGVRGQPQHF.

This clonotype has a count of ten or more. The chain is built from TRBV9 and TRBJ1-2, with a possible D match to TRBD1 (5 bases). CDR3 length equals 13 residues. CDR1 is SGDLS, CDR2 YYNGEE, per germline. Trimming removed 0 bases at V and 6 bases at J, with 9 bases between. The CDR3 sequence is CASSVDRHNGYTF. The CDR3, as DNA: TGTGCCAGCAGCGTAGACAGGCATAATGGCTACACCTTC.

This clonotype was detected a few times. The chain couples TRBV25-1 to TRBJ2-3; 10 positions agree with TRBD1. Germline assignment: CDR1 MGHDK and CDR2 SYGVNS. The trim removed 5 bases at V and 4 bases at J, leaving 6 bases unmatched. The CDR3 extends over 15 amino acids. The CDR3 reads CASSRDRGPADTQYF. CDR3 DNA sequence: TGTGCCAGCAGTCGAGACAGGGGGCCGGCAGATACGCAGTATTTT. The whole variable domain, filled in from reference TRBV25-1 and TRBJ2-3, reads EADIYQTPRYLVIGTGKKITLECSQTMGHDKMYWYQQDPGMELHLIHYSYGVNSTEKGDLSSESTVSRIRTEHFPLTLESARPSHTSQYLCASSRDRGPADTQYFGPGTRLTVL.

This clonotype was observed a handful of times. The chain is built from TRBV4-3 and TRBJ2-1; D perhaps matches TRBD1 (6 bases). Trimming removed 0 bases at V and 8 bases at J, with 14 bases between. This CDR3 has 15 amino acids. Germline loops: CDR1 LGHNA, CDR2 YSLEER. This CDR3 reads CASSQEWGRWDEQFF. The CDR3 DNA reads TGCGCCAGCAGCCAAGAGTGGGGGCGATGGGATGAGCAGTTCTTC.

The sample holds a few counts of this clonotype. The chain recombines TRBV20-1 with TRBJ2-4, with 10 nucleotides matching TRBD1. The CDR3 is 14 amino acids. Germline CDR1 reads DFQATT; CDR2 reads SNEGSKA (reference sequence). Trimming at V came to 4 bases and at J to 4 bases, leaving 4 bases not matched to a gene. The chain's CDR3 is CSATWTGGKNIQYF. The CDR3, as DNA: TGCAGTGCTACCTGGACAGGGGGGAAAAACATTCAGTACTTC.

There are a few counts of this clonotype. The J gene is TRBJ2-1, the V gene TRBV29-1, with a tentative D call TRBD2 (6 bases). V was shortened by 8 bases and J by 6 bases, with 17 bases between the two germline ends. This CDR3 is built from 13 residues. Germline V gene sequence: CDR1 SQVTM, CDR2 ANQGSEA. The CDR3: CSSSGSAVNEQFF. DNA of the CDR3: TGCAGCTCGAGCGGGTCGGCAGTCAATGAGCAGTTCTTC.

V is TRBV29-1 and J is TRBJ1-2; tentatively, D is TRBD1 (5 bases). The CDR3 is 15 amino acids. Trimming took off 3 bases at V and 4 bases at J, with 18 bases between the two ends. CDR1 and CDR2 (germline): SQVTM, ANQGSEA. As DNA, the CDR3 is TGCAGCGTTGACTTCCGGCAGGGCGTCGGCTATGGCTACACCTTC. Translated, it gives CSVDFRQGVGYGYTF.

This chain uses TRBV27 with TRBJ1-2; weak D call: TRBD1 (5 bases). The CDR3 is made up of 14 amino acids. Germline loops: CDR1 MNHEY, CDR2 SMNVEV (reference sequence). The germline V and J ends were trimmed by 5 bases and 4 bases, with 14 bases remaining between them. CDR3 nucleotide sequence: TGTGCCAGCAGTCCTCGGGCGGGGGGCTATGGCTACACCTTC. This encodes CASSPRAGGYGYTF.

This chain uses TRBV7-8 with TRBJ2-1; possibly TRBD1 for D (6 bases). Trimming took 8 bases from V and 7 from J, leaving 15 bases between them. Germline CDR1 reads SGHVS; CDR2 reads FQNEAQ. The CDR3 runs 13 residues. The CDR3 reads CASGRGVGNEQFF. In DNA, the CDR3 is TGTGCCAGCGGCAGGGGCGTGGGGAATGAGCAGTTCTTC.

The chain is built from TRBV4-1 and TRBJ2-3; 8 bases are shared with TRBD1. Germline V gene data show CDR1 as MGHRA and CDR2 as YSYEKL. This CDR3 has 16 residues. Trimming at V came to 4 bases and at J to 2 bases, leaving 8 bases not matched to a gene. The CDR3 DNA is TGCGCCAGCAGCCCAATACGGACAGGGTTCACAGATACGCAGTATTTT. Residues: CASSPIRTGFTDTQYF.

The chain combines TRBV29-1 with TRBJ2-5; D gene unclear. Germline V CDR1 and CDR2: SQVTM, ANQGSEA. CDR3 length: 12 residues. Trimming stripped 4 bases from V and 2 bases from J, with 8 bases between. The CDR3 protein is CSVADLQETQYF. The CDR3, as DNA: TGCAGCGTTGCGGATTTGCAAGAGACCCAGTACTTC.

Concerning this clonotype: The germline gene is not matched at one end of the junction; a read error may be the cause. The rearrangement links TRBV5-1 to TRBJ1-1, with 10 bases fitting TRBD1. The CDR3 is 15 residues long. Per the germline V gene, CDR1 is SGHRS and CDR2 is YFSETQ. The DNA for the CDR3 is TGCCCCAGCAGCGCGCCGGGACAGGGGATCACTGAAGCTTTCTTT. Its protein product is CPSSAPGQGITEAFF. The full variable domain, rest sourced from reference TRBV5-1 and TRBJ1-1, is KAGVTQTPRYLIKTRGQQVTLSCSPISGHRSVSWYQQTPGQGLQFLFEYFSETQRNKGNFPGRFSGRQFSNSRSEMNVSTLELGDSALYLCPSSAPGQGITEAFFGQGTRLTVV.

This clonotype was observed a few times. This chain uses TRBV12-3 or TRBV12-4 with TRBJ1-6; no firm D call. Trimming removed 0 bases at V and 8 bases at J, with 8 bases between. The CDR3 sequence is 14 residues long. CDR3 region: CASSLATRYSPLHF. Written as DNA, the CDR3 is TGTGCCAGCAGTTTAGCAACGAGGTATTCACCCCTCCACTTT.

The rearrangement uses TRBV4-1 and TRBJ1-2; TRBD1 agrees at 8 bases. Germline CDR1 and CDR2: MGHRA and YSYEKL. V trimming: 0 bases; J trimming: 8 bases; junction bases outside the gene matches: 11. This CDR3 contains 16 residues. The CDR3 region is CASSQDGAGGLGGYTF. CDR3 coding DNA: TGCGCCAGCAGCCAAGATGGGGCAGGGGGCTTGGGGGGCTACACCTTC.

The gene calls are TRBV18 and TRBJ2-5; the D gene is possibly TRBD1 (5 bases). This CDR3 has 15 amino acids. V shed 2 bases and J shed 5 bases, with 15 bases lying between them. CDR1 and CDR2 from the germline V gene are KGHSH and LQKENI. CDR3 DNA sequence: TGTGCCAGCTCACCAACTCTTAGGGGATGGGAGACCCAGTACTTC. As protein: CASSPTLRGWETQYF.

This clonotype was counted only a few times. V is TRBV9 and J is TRBJ2-1, with 9 bases that match TRBD1. This CDR3 is 16 amino acids long. After removal of 0 bases from V and 7 bases from J, the junction contained 8 bases not matched to a gene. Germline-derived CDR1 and CDR2 are SGDLS and YYNGEE. CDR3 sequence (DNA): TGTGCCAGCAGCGTAGCGGGACAGGGTGTAGCGAATGAGCAGTTCTTC. It encodes CASSVAGQGVANEQFF.

The sample holds a few counts of this clonotype. The chain uses TRBV7-2 and TRBJ2-1, with D perhaps matching TRBD1 (6 bases). CDR1 and CDR2 from the germline V gene are SGHTA and FQGNSA. V was cut by 4 bases and J by 0 bases, with 10 bases left in between. The CDR3 length is 15 residues. CDR3 region: CASSWTVSSYNEQFF. CDR3 bases: TGTGCCAGCAGCTGGACAGTTTCCTCCTACAATGAGCAGTTCTTC.

This clonotype has a handful of counts. This chain links TRBV4-3 with TRBJ2-1; 8 positions match TRBD2. This CDR3 has 17 residues. Germline CDR1 reads LGHNA; CDR2 reads YSLEER. Trimming removed 0 bases from V and 11 bases from J; junction bases left unmatched: 15. CDR3 sequence reads: CASSQETSGRKKTKQFF. CDR3 bases: TGCGCCAGCAGCCAAGAAACTAGCGGAAGAAAGAAGACTAAGCAGTTCTTC.

The CDR3 DNA follows: TGTGCCAGCAGTTCCCTAGCGGCGGGAACTTACGAGCAGTACTTC. Its protein product is CASSSLAAGTYEQYF. The rearrangement links TRBV2 to TRBJ2-7, with 7 bases fitting TRBD2. The trim removed 5 bases at V and 4 bases at J, leaving 11 bases unmatched. CDR1 and CDR2 from the germline V gene are SNHLY and FYNNEI. The CDR3 runs to 15 residues.

The CDR3 sequence is CASRKRTDGYNEQFF. The CDR3 coding sequence is TGTGCCAGCAGGAAACGGACTGACGGCTACAATGAGCAGTTCTTC. This chain joins TRBV6-2 or TRBV6-3 and TRBJ2-1; D possibly corresponds to TRBD2 (5 bases). Trimming left V 6 bases short and J 3 bases short, with 15 bases between. The germline V gene has CDR1 MNHEY and CDR2 SVGEGT. This CDR3 spans 15 amino acids.